This record covers a single TCR beta chain. There is no known antigen for this receptor. There are no base qualities to consult, and no much larger clone falls within one base. The data were taken from a study of cytomegalovirus exposure and HLA in healthy donors (TCRdb year 2017). Background on the whole study: In an earlier analysis of 450 to 750 of the donors, 250 to 350 Gb of sequence data and about 110 million unique TCR beta sequences from roughly 200 million T cells were reported. Approximately 310 gigabases of sequencing data and tens of millions of unique TCR sequences were included in an early release covering about 700 HLA-typed donors. Of the approximately 400 genotyped donors, 65% to 90% fell in the genetic ancestry cluster associated with self-reported Caucasian donors. The study was designed to test whether signatures of past pathogen exposure could be identified by cataloging public T cell receptors. The study profiled the T cell repertoires of 500 to 800 subjects by immunosequencing and related them to cytomegalovirus serostatus. Along with the roughly 670-subject first cohort, a separate validation cohort of over a hundred different subjects was used. To predict cytomegalovirus infection status, the study combined high-throughput TCR immunosequencing, statistical association of individual TCRs with disease status, and machine learning. In a later analysis, previously published TCR beta repertoires from several hundred donors were re-analyzed and high-resolution HLA genotyping was added so that TCR occurrence patterns could be studied. Rather than drawing on any new phenotypic data, the later analysis identified candidate immune exposures from TCR beta sequences and the way those sequences occurred across donors. In an earlier analysis of 587 of the donors, high-throughput TCR beta sequencing was used to judge whether each TCR beta V gene segment behaved as functional or pseudogenic. Alongside the repertoire data, information on donor age, sex, ethnicity and CMV serostatus was compiled. In a later genetic analysis, genome-wide SNP genotypes for about three fifths of the roughly 670 donors were used, and that subset was treated as a discovery cohort. Every repertoire in the discovery cohort had been generated on one and the same sequencing platform. Both class I and class II loci were covered by HLA typing, at four-digit resolution. Typing coverage varied by locus: roughly 629-640 donors for A, B, C, DRB1 and DQB1; approximately 520 for DQA1; 606 for DPA1; 450 to 480 for DPB1. Five DR-DQ haplotypes were handled as single units for association and clustering, since linkage in the cohort was strong. On average, around 240,000 unique TCR beta nucleotide sequences were sequenced per donor among a few hundred genotyped donors of the cohort, with roughly 19% of those sequences being non-productive.

The cohort was made up of several hundred healthy bone marrow donors. At the time of sampling, all cohort members were nominally healthy, though unrecorded immune exposures were likely present. The donor was CMV seropositive and was included in the group of some 290 seropositive cohort members. A peripheral blood sample was provided by each donor, and peripheral blood mononuclear cells were used for TCR beta sequencing. The Qiagen DNeasy Blood Extraction Kit was used to extract genomic DNA from the blood cell samples. Looking up the germline V gene (reference sequence) yields CDR1 GTSNPN and CDR2 SVGIG. V has 8 bases trimmed and J has 7 bases trimmed; junction bases matching no gene number 11. Spanning cysteine to phenylalanine, the CDR3 consists of 13 amino acids. Of the read, only the CDR3 DNA is kept; its 39 bases are in frame from base 1. Library generation was performed with the immunoSEQ multiplex PCR assay. The multiplex PCR relied on a mix of 60 forward primers for TCR Vbeta segments and 13 reverse primers for TCR Jbeta segments. The CDR3 region of rearranged TCR beta genes was amplified from genomic DNA with a multiplex PCR assay. Amplified TCR beta libraries were sequenced as 87-base-pair reads on the Illumina HiSeq System. As for how the authors treated the data: Across the 666 repertoires, a later analysis counted roughly 84 million unique TCR beta chains, some 11 million of which were shared by at least two donors. Raw reads were error-corrected and collapsed into unique sequences with a nearest-neighbor algorithm that merged closely related sequences to remove PCR and sequencing errors. V, D and J gene segments were assigned by aligning CDR3 sequences to IMGT reference sequences. For a sequence to be retained, at least a six-nucleotide match to both a V gene segment and a J gene segment was required. A rearrangement was called productive if the CDR3 had no stop codons and remained in frame with V and J, and every other rearrangement was called non-productive. CDR3 was defined by IMGT convention, running from the second conserved V-encoded cysteine to the conserved J-encoded phenylalanine. Sequences without an unambiguous match to a single V gene segment were excluded from the earlier analysis of 450 to 650 of the donors. An earlier analysis of a few hundred of the donors classified V segments as functional when productive rearrangements were above 56.7% and as segregating when the standard deviation between donors was above 5%. A statistical classification framework was built for diagnosing cytomegalovirus status from the catalog of TCR beta chain sequences. In a later analysis, V and J genes were assigned by comparing TCR nucleotide sequences against IMGT/GENE-DB human TR gene sequences. Using the TCRdist pipeline, a later analysis assigned CDR3 sequences along with most-parsimonious VDJ recombination scenarios. In a later analysis, each TCR beta chain was defined by its CDR3 amino acid sequence together with its V-gene family, and reads lacking a unique V-gene family were excluded. In a later analysis, 500 to 650 highly shared, low-generation-probability nucleotide sequences were removed to address suspected cross-contamination and a sequencing artifact. For each public chain, a later analysis derived a clonal expansion index from normalized ranks of inferred template counts within each repertoire. In a later analysis, generation probabilities were computed with a VDJ recombination model fitted to out-of-frame rearrangements, and the resulting probabilities were checked against IGoR. In a later analysis, hypergeometric tests were used to score TCR-TCR, TCR-HLA and TCR-CMV co-occurrence, with a repertoire-size bias correction applied to TCR pairs. False discovery rates were estimated in a later analysis by permuting HLA or CMV assignments 20 times. In a later analysis, co-occurring TCRs were grouped using DBSCAN, with TCRdist sequence similarity added in when clustering inside HLA-allele-positive subsets. Repertoires with fewer than 30,000 or more than 120,000 public chains, plus five repertoires with anomalous nucleotide sharing, were excluded from co-occurrence clustering. In its TCRdb copy, this immuneACCESS table keeps in-frame sequences only and misses some clones. Where compared with another copy, unresolved V genes explain less than half of these, and the others have no known cause. The V and J calls and clone size come from that table; D and trimming were worked out from the DNA. Here the sample has 100,000 to 150,000 clones; 75% occur a single time. The top ten clonotypes cover nearly 3% of the sample.

On the study overall, not on this receptor specifically: Several of the top co-occurrence clusters appeared to be linked to parvovirus B19, influenza, CMV and Epstein-Barr virus, according to a later analysis. Most CMV-associated TCR beta chains appeared to be HLA-restricted in a later analysis, and the HLA associations seemed to be driven largely by CMV exposure. A cluster of highly shared sequence variants was judged likely to represent a technical artifact of the sequencing pipeline. In both the original and validation cohorts, the classifier was reported to diagnose cytomegalovirus status with high specificity and sensitivity. Sequencing depth was assumed to be roughly uniform across donors in the presence/absence analyses, though that assumption may not hold. Only TCR beta chains were sequenced in this cohort, and the absence of alpha or paired-chain data limited detectable features. The earlier analysis of 450 to 700 of the donors excluded 15 to 20 rarely observed V segments, including chromosome 9 orphons, because counts were too low. The 87-base-pair reads could not distinguish some IMGT-functional V segments, including TRBV6-2 and TRBV6-3, so those segments were excluded. In a later genetic analysis, a missense DCLRE1C variant was associated with V-gene and J-gene trimming of TCR beta chains, and the association was replicated in an independent cohort. In an earlier analysis of under 600 of the donors, most TCR beta V segments were observed in productive rearrangements about 90% or about 30% of the time, broadly matching IMGT annotations. A further reported finding was that TCR beta sequences accurately predicted the HLA-A and HLA-B alleles for most subjects in the first cohort. The authors suggested that the approach could potentially be generalized to other disease states and immunological phenotypes. Because HLA typing was missing for some donors at each locus, association tests included only the typed subset. Compared with equally common non-associated chains, HLA-associated TCR beta chains in a later analysis were more clonally expanded and had lower generation probabilities. Correlated functional status among segregating V segments might be attributable to linkage disequilibrium, but an unknown experimental factor could not be ruled out. According to a later analysis, TCR association rates differed among HLA loci, with DRB1 alleles showing the most associated TCRs and HLA-C alleles showing the fewest. In vitro tests confirmed that three of the cytomegalovirus-associated TCR beta chains recognize cytomegalovirus antigens. Assigning TCR associations to individual alleles was difficult when HLA alleles, especially DR and DQ, strongly co-occurred. Immune exposure information for the cohort was limited to CMV serostatus. In a later genetic analysis, fewer N-insertions in productive TCRs were reported among donors in an Asian-associated ancestry cluster than the roughly 700-donor mean. While some public TCRs were present in many individuals, most TCR sequences turned up only very rarely across donors. A later analysis associated 15,000 to 20,000 TCR beta sequences with specific HLA alleles at a false discovery rate of 0.05. The study listed 170 or so TCR beta chains as associated with cytomegalovirus.

The clonotype comes from a woman in her 40s in good health and CMV-seropositive. Sequencing was done on a sample of PBMCs. The receptor chain draws on TRBV30 and TRBJ1-2; the junction holds 9 bases that match TRBD1. This receptor carries the CDR3 CAQRTGAFVGYTF. The DNA is as follows: TGTGCCCAGAGGACAGGGGCCTTCGTTGGCTACACCTTC.